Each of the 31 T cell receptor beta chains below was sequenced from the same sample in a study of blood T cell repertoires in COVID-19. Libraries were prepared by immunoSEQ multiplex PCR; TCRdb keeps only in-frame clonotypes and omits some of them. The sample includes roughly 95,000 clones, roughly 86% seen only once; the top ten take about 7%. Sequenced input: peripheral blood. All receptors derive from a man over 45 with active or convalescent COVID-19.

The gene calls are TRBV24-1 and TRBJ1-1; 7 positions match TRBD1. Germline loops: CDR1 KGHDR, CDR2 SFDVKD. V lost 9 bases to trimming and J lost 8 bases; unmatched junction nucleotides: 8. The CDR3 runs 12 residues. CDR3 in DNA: TGTGCCACCTCGGGACAGATCGGGGAAGCTTTCTTT. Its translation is CATSGQIGEAFF.

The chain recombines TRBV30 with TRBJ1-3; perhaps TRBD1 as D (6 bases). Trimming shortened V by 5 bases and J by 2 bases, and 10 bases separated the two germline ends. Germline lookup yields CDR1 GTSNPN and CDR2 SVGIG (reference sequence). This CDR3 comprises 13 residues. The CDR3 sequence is CAWPRGPGNTIYF. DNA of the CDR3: TGTGCCTGGCCCAGGGGCCCTGGAAACACCATATATTTT.

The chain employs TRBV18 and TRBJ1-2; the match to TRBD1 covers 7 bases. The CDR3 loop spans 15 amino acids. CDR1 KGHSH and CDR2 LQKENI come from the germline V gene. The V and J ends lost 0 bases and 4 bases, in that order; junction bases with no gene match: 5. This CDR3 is CASSPPSRGAYGYTF. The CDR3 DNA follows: TGTGCCAGCTCACCACCGTCCAGGGGGGCCTATGGCTACACCTTC.

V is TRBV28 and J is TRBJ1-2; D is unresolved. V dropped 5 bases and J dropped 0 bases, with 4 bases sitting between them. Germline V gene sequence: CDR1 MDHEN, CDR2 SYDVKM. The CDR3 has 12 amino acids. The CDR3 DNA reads TGTGCCAGCAGTGACACTAACTATGGCTACACCTTC. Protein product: CASSDTNYGYTF.

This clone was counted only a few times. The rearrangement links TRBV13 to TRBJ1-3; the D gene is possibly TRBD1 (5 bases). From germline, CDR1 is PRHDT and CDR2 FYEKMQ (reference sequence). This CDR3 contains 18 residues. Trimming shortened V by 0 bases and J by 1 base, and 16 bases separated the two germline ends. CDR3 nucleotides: TGTGCCAGCAGCTTAGGCCCGACAGCCCACCCTTCTGGAAACACCATATATTTT. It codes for CASSLGPTAHPSGNTIYF.

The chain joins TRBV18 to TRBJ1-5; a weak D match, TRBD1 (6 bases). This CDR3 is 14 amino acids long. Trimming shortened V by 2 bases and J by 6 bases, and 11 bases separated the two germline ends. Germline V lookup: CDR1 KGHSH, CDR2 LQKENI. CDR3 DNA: TGTGCCAGCTCACCAGGGGGCGGGGGTCAGCCCCAGCATTTT. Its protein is CASSPGGGGQPQHF.

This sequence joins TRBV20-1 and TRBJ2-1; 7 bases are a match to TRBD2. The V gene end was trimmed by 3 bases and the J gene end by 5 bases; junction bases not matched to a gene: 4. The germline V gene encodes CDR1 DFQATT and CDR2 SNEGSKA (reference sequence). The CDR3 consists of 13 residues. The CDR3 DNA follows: TGCAGTGCTAGTGGGGGGGGGAACAATGAGCAGTTCTTC. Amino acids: CSASGGGNNEQFF.

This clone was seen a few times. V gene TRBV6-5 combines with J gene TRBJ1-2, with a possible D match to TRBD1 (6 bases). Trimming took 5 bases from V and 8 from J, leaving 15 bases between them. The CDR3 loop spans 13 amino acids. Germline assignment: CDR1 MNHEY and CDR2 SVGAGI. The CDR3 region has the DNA TGTGCCAGCAGTACCCGGGGGGCAGGGGGCTACACCTTC. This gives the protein CASSTRGAGGYTF.

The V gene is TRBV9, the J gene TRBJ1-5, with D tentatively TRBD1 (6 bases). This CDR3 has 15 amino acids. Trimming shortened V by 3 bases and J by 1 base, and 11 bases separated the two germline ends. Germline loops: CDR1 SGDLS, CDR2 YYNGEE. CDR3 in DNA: TGTGCCAGCAGCGAAGGGGGGGGAAGCAATCAGCCCCAGCATTTT. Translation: CASSEGGGSNQPQHF.

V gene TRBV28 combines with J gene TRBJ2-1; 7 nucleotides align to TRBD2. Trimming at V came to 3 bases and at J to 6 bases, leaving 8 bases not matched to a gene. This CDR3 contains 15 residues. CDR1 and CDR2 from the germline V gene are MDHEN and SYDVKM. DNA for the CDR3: TGTGCCAGCAGTTTGGTTAGCGGGTCAGGCAATGAGCAGTTCTTC. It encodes CASSLVSGSGNEQFF. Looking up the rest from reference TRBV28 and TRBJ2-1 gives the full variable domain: DVKVTQSSRYLVKRTGEKVFLECVQDMDHENMFWYRQDPGLGLRLIYFSYDVKMKEKGDIPEGYSVSREKKERFSLILESASTNQTSMYLCASSLVSGSGNEQFFGPGTRLTVL.

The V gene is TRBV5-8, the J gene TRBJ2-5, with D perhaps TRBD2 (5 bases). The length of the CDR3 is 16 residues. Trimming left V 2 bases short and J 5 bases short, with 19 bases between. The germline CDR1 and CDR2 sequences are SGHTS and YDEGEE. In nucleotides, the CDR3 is TGTGCCAGCAGCTTAAACCGGGGAGTGGCCGGGGAGACCCAGTACTTC. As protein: CASSLNRGVAGETQYF.

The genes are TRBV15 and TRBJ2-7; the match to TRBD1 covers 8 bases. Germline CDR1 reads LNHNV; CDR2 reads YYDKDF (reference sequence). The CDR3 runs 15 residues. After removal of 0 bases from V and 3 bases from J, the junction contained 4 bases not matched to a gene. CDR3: CATSREAGGFYEQYF. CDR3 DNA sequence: TGTGCCACCAGCAGAGAGGCAGGGGGCTTCTACGAGCAGTACTTC.

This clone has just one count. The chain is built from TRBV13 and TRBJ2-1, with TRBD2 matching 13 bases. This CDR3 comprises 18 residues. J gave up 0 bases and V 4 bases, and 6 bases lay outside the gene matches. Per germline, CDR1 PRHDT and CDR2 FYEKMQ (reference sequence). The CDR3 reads CASSSGTSGAASYNEQFF. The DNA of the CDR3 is TGTGCCAGCAGCTCCGGGACTAGCGGGGCCGCCTCCTACAATGAGCAGTTCTTC.

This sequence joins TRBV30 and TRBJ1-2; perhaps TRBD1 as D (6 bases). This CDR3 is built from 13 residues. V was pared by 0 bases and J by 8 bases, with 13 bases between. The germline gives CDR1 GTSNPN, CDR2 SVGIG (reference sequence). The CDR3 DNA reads TGTGCCTGGAGTGTAGGAGCAGGGGTCGGCTACACCTTC. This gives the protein CAWSVGAGVGYTF.

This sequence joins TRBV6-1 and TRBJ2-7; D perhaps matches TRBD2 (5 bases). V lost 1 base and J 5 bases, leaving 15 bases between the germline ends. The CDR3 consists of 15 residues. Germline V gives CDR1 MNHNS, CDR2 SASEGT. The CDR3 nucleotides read TGTGCCAGCAGTGAAGTCCAGACTACTGGGGACGAGCAGTACGTC. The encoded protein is CASSEVQTTGDEQYV.

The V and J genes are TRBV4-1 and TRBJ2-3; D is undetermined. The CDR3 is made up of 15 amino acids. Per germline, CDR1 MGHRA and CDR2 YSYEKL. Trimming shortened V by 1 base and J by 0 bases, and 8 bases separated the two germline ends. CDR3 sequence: CASSQAGFSTDTQYF. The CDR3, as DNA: TGCGCCAGCAGCCAAGCGGGTTTTAGCACAGATACGCAGTATTTT.

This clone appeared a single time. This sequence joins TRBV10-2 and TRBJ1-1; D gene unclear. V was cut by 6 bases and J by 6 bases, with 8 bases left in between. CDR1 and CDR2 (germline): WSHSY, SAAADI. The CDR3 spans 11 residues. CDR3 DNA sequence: TGCGCCAGCAGGACACAAGCTGAAGCTTTCTTT. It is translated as CASRTQAEAFF.

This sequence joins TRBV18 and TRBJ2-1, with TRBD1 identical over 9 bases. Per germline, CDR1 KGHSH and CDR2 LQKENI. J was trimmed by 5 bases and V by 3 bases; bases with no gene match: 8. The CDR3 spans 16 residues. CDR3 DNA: TGTGCCAGCTCACCGCAGACAGGGGGTGGAAACAATGAGCAGTTCTTC. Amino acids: CASSPQTGGGNNEQFF.

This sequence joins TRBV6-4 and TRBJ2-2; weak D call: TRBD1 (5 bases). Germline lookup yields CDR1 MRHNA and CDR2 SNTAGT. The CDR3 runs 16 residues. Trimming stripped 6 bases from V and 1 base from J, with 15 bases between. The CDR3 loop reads CASSLPDTLNTGELFF. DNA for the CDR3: TGTGCCAGCAGCCTACCGGACACGTTGAACACCGGGGAGCTGTTTTTT.

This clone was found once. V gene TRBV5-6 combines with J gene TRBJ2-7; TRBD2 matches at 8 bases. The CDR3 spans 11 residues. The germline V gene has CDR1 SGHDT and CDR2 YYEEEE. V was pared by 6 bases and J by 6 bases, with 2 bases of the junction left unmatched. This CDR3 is CASTRGGEQYV. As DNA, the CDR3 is TGTGCCAGCACCCGGGGGGGCGAGCAGTACGTC.

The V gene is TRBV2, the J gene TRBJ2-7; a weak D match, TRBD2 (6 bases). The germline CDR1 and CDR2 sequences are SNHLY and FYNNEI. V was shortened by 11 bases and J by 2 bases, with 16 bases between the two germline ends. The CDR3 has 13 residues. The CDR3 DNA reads TGTGCCGTACTACGCCGCGGGACCTACGAGCAGTACTTC. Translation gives CAVLRRGTYEQYF.

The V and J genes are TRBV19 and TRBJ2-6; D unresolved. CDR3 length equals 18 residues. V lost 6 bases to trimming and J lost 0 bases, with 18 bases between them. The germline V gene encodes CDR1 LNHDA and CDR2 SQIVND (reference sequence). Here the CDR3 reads CASSLSPLTSSGANVLTF. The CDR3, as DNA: TGTGCCAGTAGCCTCTCCCCCCTCACCAGCTCTGGGGCCAACGTCCTGACTTTC.

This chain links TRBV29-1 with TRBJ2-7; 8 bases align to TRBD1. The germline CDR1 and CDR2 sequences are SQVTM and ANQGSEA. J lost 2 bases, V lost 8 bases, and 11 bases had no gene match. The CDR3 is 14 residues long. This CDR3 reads CSNFPGQVTYEQYV. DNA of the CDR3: TGCAGCAATTTCCCGGGACAGGTCACCTACGAGCAGTACGTC.

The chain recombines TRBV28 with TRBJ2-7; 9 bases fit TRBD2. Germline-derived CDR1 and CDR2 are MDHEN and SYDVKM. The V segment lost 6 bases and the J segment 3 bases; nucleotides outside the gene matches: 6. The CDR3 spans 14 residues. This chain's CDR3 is CASSHGGGGYEQYV. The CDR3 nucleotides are TGTGCCAGCAGCCATGGCGGGGGGGGCTACGAGCAGTACGTC.

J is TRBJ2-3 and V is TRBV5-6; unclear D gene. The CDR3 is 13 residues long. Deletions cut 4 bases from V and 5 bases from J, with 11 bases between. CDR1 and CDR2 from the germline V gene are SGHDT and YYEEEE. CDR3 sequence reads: CASSRVLVDTQYF. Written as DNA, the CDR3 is TGTGCCAGCAGCCGGGTGCTAGTAGATACGCAGTATTTT. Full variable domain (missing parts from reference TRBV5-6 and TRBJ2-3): DAGVTQSPTHLIKTRGQQVTLRCSPKSGHDTVSWYQQALGQGPQFIFQYYEEEERQRGNFPDRFSGHQFPNYSSELNVNALLLGDSALYLCASSRVLVDTQYFGPGTRLTVL.

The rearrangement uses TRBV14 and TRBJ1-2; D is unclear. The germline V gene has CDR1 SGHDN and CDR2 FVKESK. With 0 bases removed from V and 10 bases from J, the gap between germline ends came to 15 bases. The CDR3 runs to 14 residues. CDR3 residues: CASSQDYRAADYTF. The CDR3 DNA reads TGTGCCAGCAGCCAAGATTATAGGGCAGCGGACTACACCTTC.

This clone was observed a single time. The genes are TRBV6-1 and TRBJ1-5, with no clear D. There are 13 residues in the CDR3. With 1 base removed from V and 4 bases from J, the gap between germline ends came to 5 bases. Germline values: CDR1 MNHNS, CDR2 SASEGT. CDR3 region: CASSEGGNQPQHF. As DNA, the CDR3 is TGTGCCAGCAGTGAAGGAGGAAATCAGCCCCAGCATTTT.

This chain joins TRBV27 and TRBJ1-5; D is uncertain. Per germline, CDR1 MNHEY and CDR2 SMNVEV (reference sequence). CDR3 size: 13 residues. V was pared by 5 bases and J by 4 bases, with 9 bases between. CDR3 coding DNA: TGTGCCAGCAGTAAGACAACGAATCAGCCCCAGCATTTT. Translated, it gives CASSKTTNQPQHF.

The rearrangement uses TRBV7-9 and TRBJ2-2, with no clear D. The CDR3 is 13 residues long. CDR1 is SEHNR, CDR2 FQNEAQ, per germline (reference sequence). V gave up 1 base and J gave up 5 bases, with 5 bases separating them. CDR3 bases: TGTGCCAGCAGCTTAGAGCTTACCGGGGAGCTGTTTTTT. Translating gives CASSLELTGELFF.

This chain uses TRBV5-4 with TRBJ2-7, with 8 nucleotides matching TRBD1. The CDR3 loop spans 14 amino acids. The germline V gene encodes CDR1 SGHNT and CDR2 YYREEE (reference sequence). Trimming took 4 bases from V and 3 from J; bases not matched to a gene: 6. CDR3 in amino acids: CASSPDRANYEQYV. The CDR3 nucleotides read TGTGCCAGCAGCCCGGACAGGGCTAACTACGAGCAGTACGTC.

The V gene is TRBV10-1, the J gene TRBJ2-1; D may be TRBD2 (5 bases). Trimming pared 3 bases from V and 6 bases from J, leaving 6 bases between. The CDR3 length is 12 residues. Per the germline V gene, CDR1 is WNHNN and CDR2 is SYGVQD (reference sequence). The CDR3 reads CASSDEGNEQFF. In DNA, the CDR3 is TGCGCCAGCAGTGATGAGGGCAATGAGCAGTTCTTC.